These T cell receptor beta chains were read from a single sample in a study of blood T cell repertoires in COVID-19. TCRdb's table, derived via immunoSEQ multiplex PCR, lists solely in-frame clones and lacks some. The sample holds 90,000 to 150,000 clones, roughly nine tenths seen once. Sequencing used peripheral blood. These receptors originate from a man in his 70s with active or convalescent COVID-19. Both conserved end residues are part of each CDR3. The order of the fields is D gene, V gene, clone size, J gene, CDR3 DNA, CDR3 protein. The D gene is left open where the match is weak. The size entry is marked missing in some rows and otherwise reads once, few, many or a size class.

TRBD1	TRBV18	.	TRBJ1-2	TGTGCCAGCTCACCGACAGGACAGGGGGCCCAGGAGGGCTACACCTTC	CASSPTGQGAQEGYTF
.	TRBV7-2	.	TRBJ2-2	TGTGCCAGCAGCTTAGGGCTAGGAGGCCGGGAGCTGTTTTTT	CASSLGLGGRELFF
TRBD2	TRBV7-9	.	TRBJ2-5	TGTGCCAGCAGCGCAAGGCGGTCTAGCGGCCCAGAGACCCAGTACTTC	CASSARRSSGPETQYF
.	TRBV2	.	TRBJ2-2	TGTGCCAGCAGTTCGTGGCAGGGCATGAACACCGGGGAGCTGTTTTTT	CASSSWQGMNTGELFF
TRBD1	TRBV6-2/TRBV6-3	.	TRBJ1-5	TGTGCCAGCAGCCACCGTCGGACAGGGGTACTACAGCCCCAGCATTTT	CASSHRRTGVLQPQHF
TRBD1	TRBV19	.	TRBJ2-2	TGTGCCAGTGGGGACAGGGGGGTCGGGGAGCTGTTTTTT	CASGDRGVGELFF
.	TRBV5-1	.	TRBJ2-7	TGCGCCAGCAGCTTGGTGCCCGGAATCGGGGGTGAGCAGTACTTC	CASSLVPGIGGEQYF
.	TRBV15	.	TRBJ2-6	TGTGCCACCAGCAAACAGAGCTCTGGGGCCAACGTCCTGACTTTC	CATSKQSSGANVLTF
.	TRBV3-1/TRBV3-2	.	TRBJ2-5	TGTGCCAGCAGCCAACCACCCCTGGAGGAGACCCAGTACTTC	CASSQPPLEETQYF
TRBD2	TRBV12-3/TRBV12-4	.	TRBJ2-5	TGTGCCAGTCGAGCGGGAGTAGAGACCCAGTACTTC	CASRAGVETQYF
.	TRBV18	.	TRBJ2-3	TGTGCCAGCTCACGCCCAACAGGTTTCCCAGATACGCAGTATTTT	CASSRPTGFPDTQYF
.	TRBV4-2	.	TRBJ1-5	TGTGCCAGCAGCCAAGATTTTACAGGGTGGTTTCAGCCCCAGCATTTT	CASSQDFTGWFQPQHF
TRBD2	TRBV27	.	TRBJ2-1	TGTGCCAGCAGTCGGTGGGGGGGGAATGAGCAGTTCTTC	CASSRWGGNEQFF
.	TRBV5-5	.	TRBJ1-2	TGTGCCAGCAGCATATTCCAGGGCGGCAACTATGGCTACACCTTC	CASSIFQGGNYGYTF
.	TRBV11-2	once	TRBJ2-5	TGTGCCAGCAGCCTAAATTCCCAAGAGACCCAGTACTTC	CASSLNSQETQYF
.	TRBV2	.	TRBJ2-3	TGTGCCAGCAGAAGGGGTAGGCCCACAGATACGCAGTATTTT	CASRRGRPTDTQYF
.	TRBV5-1	.	TRBJ2-2	TGCGCCAGCAGCTTGGGTAGCGGTCCCCCGGGGGAGCTGTTTTTT	CASSLGSGPPGELFF
.	TRBV30	.	TRBJ1-1	TGTGCAACGAGGAAGAACACTGAAGCTTTCTTT	CATRKNTEAFF
TRBD1	TRBV27	.	TRBJ1-5	TGTGCCAGCAGTTCGGGACAGGGAATCGTTCAGCCCCAGCATTTT	CASSSGQGIVQPQHF
.	TRBV5-1	few	TRBJ2-7	TGCGCCAGCAGCTTGGACAGGCCCTCCTACGAGCAGTACTTC	CASSLDRPSYEQYF
TRBD1	TRBV5-1	.	TRBJ2-1	TGCGCCAGCAGCTCAGACAGGGGGACGGACAATGAGCAGTTCTTC	CASSSDRGTDNEQFF
TRBD2	TRBV6-5	.	TRBJ2-7	TGTGCCAGCAGTTACTCCCCAGCGGGGGCCTACGAGCAGTACTTC	CASSYSPAGAYEQYF
TRBD1	TRBV2	.	TRBJ2-3	TGTGCCAGCAGTGAAAGGCAGGGGGCGGAAGATACGCAGTATTTT	CASSERQGAEDTQYF
.	TRBV18	.	TRBJ1-1	TGTGCCAGCTCCCAAACAGAGAACACTGAAGCTTTCTTT	CASSQTENTEAFF
.	TRBV28	.	TRBJ2-1	TGTGCCAGTACTAATCTATATGAGCAGTTCTTC	CASTNLYEQFF
.	TRBV3-1/TRBV3-2	.	TRBJ2-6	TGTGCCAGCAGCCAAGTGCGAAGTGGGGCCAACGTCCTGACTTTC	CASSQVRSGANVLTF
TRBD1	TRBV7-9	.	TRBJ1-3	TGTGCCAGCAGCCCAATCAGGGGGCTGATTTTCGGAAACACCATATATTTT	CASSPIRGLIFGNTIYF
.	TRBV14	.	TRBJ1-1	TGTGCCAGCAGCCCCAACAGGGTTGGCGCTTTCTTT	CASSPNRVGAFF
.	TRBV6-5	.	TRBJ1-4	TGTGCCAGCACAGGGCTGAACGAAAAACTGTTTTTT	CASTGLNEKLFF
TRBD1	TRBV5-1	.	TRBJ1-1	TGCGCCAGCAGCTTGGAGGGACAGGAAGCTTTCTTT	CASSLEGQEAFF
.	TRBV30	.	TRBJ2-3	TGTGCCTGGTCCCAGAGCGGAGATACGCAGTATTTT	CAWSQSGDTQYF
.	TRBV6-5	once	TRBJ2-7	TGTGCCAGCAGTTACAACCCAGGGGAACCCTACGAGCAGTACTTC	CASSYNPGEPYEQYF
.	TRBV27	.	TRBJ2-1	TGTGCCAGCAGTTTAAGGGGGTCCTACAATGAGCAGTTCTTC	CASSLRGSYNEQFF
.	TRBV4-1	.	TRBJ1-1	TGCGCCAGCAGCCAAGGCTACCGGAACACTGAAGCTTTCTTT	CASSQGYRNTEAFF
TRBD2	TRBV5-6	.	TRBJ2-3	TGTGCCAGCAGCTTGGTGAGTAAGCGGGGGCACCGCTTCACAGATACGCAGTATTTT	CASSLVSKRGHRFTDTQYF
.	TRBV3-1/TRBV3-2	.	TRBJ2-7	TGTGCCAGCAGCCAAGAATACGGGTCCTACGAGCAGTACTTC	CASSQEYGSYEQYF
.	TRBV9	once	TRBJ2-3	TGTGCCAGCAGCCTACGGGTATTCGATACGCAGTATTTT	CASSLRVFDTQYF